This T cell receptor (beta chain) was recorded in a study of blood T cell repertoires in COVID-19. The CDR3 has 15 amino acids. The V and J ends lost 4 bases and 3 bases respectively, with 15 bases between them. Germline assignment: CDR1 LNHDA and CDR2 SQIVND (reference sequence). Data came from immunoSEQ multiplex PCR; TCRdb stores just in-frame clones and leaves some out. Of approximately 220,000 clones in the sample, 83% were seen once. Sequences were obtained from peripheral blood. This chain uses TRBV19 with TRBJ1-2; TRBD1 might be the D (5 bases). This receptor was identified in a woman in her forties or fifties with acute or convalescent COVID-19. This CDR3 is CASSRRGSSHYGYTF. DNA of the CDR3: TGTGCCAGTAGTAGAAGGGGTTCGTCCCACTATGGCTACACCTTC. The complete variable domain, with remaining parts taken from reference TRBV19 and TRBJ1-2, reads DGGITQSPKYLFRKEGQNVTLSCEQNLNHDAMYWYRQDPGQGLRLIYYSQIVNDFQKGDIAEGYSVSREKKESFPLTVTSAQKNPTAFYLCASSRRGSSHYGYTFGSGTRLTVV.